Following are 3 T cell receptor beta chains from one sample sequenced in a study of OX40 agonist ivuxolimab in advanced cancers. Here immunoSEQ multiplex PCR was the method, and the copy in TCRdb shows in-frame clones only, minus some. The sample lists tens of thousands of clones; approximately 92% were seen once. Sequencing used CD4+ or CD8+ T cells sorted from blood, obtained in a trial of the OX40 agonist ivuxolimab. These receptors were taken from an adult with an advanced solid tumor such as melanoma, head and neck, liver or kidney cancer.

The V and J genes are TRBV19 and TRBJ1-3, with 7 bases that match TRBD1. Germline trimming cut 5 bases from V and 0 bases from J; bases unmatched to any gene: 13. This CDR3 comprises 18 residues. CDR1 and CDR2 from the germline V gene are LNHDA and SQIVND (reference sequence). CDR3 region: CASSVSRGQSHSGNTIYF. For the CDR3, the DNA is TGTGCCAGTAGTGTCTCTAGGGGACAGAGTCACTCTGGAAACACCATATATTTT.

The V and J genes are TRBV19 and TRBJ1-1; no definite D call. Trimming removed 2 bases at V and 8 bases at J, with 12 bases between. The CDR3 runs to 13 residues. From germline, CDR1 is LNHDA and CDR2 SQIVND (reference sequence). This chain's CDR3 is CASSISVTGEAFF. CDR3 DNA sequence: TGTGCCAGTAGTATATCGGTAACGGGGGAAGCTTTCTTT.

The rearrangement links TRBV6-1 to TRBJ2-5, with 8 bases matching TRBD2. The CDR3 runs 14 residues. Looked up from germline, CDR1 is MNHNS and CDR2 is SASEGT. J was trimmed by 2 bases and V by 4 bases; bases with no gene match: 3. DNA of the CDR3: TGTGCCAGCAGTGGAGCGGGGGCACAAGAGACCCAGTACTTC. Translated: CASSGAGAQETQYF.